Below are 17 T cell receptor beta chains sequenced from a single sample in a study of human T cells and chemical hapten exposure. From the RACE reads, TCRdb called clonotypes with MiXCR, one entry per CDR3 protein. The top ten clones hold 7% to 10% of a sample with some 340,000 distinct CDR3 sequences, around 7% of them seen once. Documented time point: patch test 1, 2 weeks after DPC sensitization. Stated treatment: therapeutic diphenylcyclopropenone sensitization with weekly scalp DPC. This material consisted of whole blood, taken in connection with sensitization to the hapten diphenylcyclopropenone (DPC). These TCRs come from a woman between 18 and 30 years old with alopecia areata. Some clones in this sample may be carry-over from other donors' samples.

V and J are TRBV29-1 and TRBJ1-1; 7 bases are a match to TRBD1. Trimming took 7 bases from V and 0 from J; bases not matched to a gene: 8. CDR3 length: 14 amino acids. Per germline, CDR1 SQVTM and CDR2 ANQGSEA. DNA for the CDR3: TGCAGCGCTCCCCAGGGACAGTTGAACACTGAAGCTTTCTTT. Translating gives CSAPQGQLNTEAFF.

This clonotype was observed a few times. The CDR3 sequence: CASSLGEKWYF. Here the CDR3 DNA reads TGTGCCAGCAGTTTGGGCGAGAAGTGGTATTTT. This chain connects TRBV12-3 or TRBV12-4 to TRBJ2-3; D is uncertain. V was pared by 3 bases and J by 14 bases, with 12 bases between. The CDR3 consists of 11 residues.

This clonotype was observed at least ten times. The CDR3 is CSARAQPRGLDYGYTF. The DNA for the CDR3 is TGCAGTGCTAGGGCTCAACCCAGGGGTCTTGACTATGGCTACACCTTC. This chain connects TRBV20-1 to TRBJ1-2, with D possibly TRBD1 on 6 matching bases. Germline values: CDR1 DFQATT, CDR2 SNEGSKA (reference sequence). The CDR3 runs 16 residues. The V end was cut by 3 bases, the J end by 3 bases, with 20 bases between.

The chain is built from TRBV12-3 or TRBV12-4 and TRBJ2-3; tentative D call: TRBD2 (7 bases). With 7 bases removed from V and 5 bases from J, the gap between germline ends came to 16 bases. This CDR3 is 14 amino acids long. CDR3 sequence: CASNVGGREDTQYF. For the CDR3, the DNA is TGTGCCAGCAATGTCGGGGGGCGGGAAGATACGCAGTATTTT.

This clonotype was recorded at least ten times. CDR3 amino acids: CASSSIRQGAGEKLFF. DNA of the CDR3: TGTGCCAGCAGTTCCATTCGACAGGGGGCGGGTGAAAAACTGTTTTTT. The rearrangement uses TRBV28 and TRBJ1-4, with 10 bases fitting TRBD1. J lost 7 bases, V lost 4 bases, and 9 bases had no gene match. Germline CDR1 and CDR2: MDHEN and SYDVKM. The CDR3 totals 16 residues. Complete variable domain (other parts from reference TRBV28 and TRBJ1-4): DVKVTQSSRYLVKRTGEKVFLECVQDMDHENMFWYRQDPGLGLRLIYFSYDVKMKEKGDIPEGYSVSREKKERFSLILESASTNQTSMYLCASSSIRQGAGEKLFFGSGTQLSVL.

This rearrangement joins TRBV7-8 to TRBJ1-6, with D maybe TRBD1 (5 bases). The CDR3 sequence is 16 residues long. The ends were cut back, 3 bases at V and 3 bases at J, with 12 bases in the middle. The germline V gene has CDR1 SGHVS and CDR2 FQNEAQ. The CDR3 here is CASSFAGDSYNSPLHF. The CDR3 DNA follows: TGTGCCAGCAGCTTCGCCGGAGACAGCTATAATTCACCCCTCCACTTT.

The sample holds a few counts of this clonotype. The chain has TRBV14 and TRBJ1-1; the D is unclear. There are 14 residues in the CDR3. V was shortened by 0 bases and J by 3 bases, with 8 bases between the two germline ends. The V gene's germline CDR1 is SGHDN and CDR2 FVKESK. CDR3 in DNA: TGTGCCAGCAGCCAAGATGCATACCACACTGAAGCTTTCTTT. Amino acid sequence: CASSQDAYHTEAFF.

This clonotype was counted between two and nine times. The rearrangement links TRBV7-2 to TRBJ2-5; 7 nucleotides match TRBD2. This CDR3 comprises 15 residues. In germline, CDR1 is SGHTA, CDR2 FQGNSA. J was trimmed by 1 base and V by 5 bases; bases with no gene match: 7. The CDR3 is CASSLHASGQETQYF. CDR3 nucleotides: TGTGCCAGCAGCCTTCATGCTAGCGGCCAAGAGACCCAGTACTTC.

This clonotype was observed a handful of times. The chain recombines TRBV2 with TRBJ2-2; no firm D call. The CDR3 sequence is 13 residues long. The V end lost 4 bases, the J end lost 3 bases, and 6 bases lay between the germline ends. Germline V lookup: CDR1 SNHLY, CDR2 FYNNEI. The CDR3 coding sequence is TGTGCCAGCAGTGCGACGGACACCGGGGAGCTGTTTTTT. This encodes CASSATDTGELFF. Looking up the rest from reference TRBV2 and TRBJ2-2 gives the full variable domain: EPEVTQTPSHQVTQMGQEVILRCVPISNHLYFYWYRQILGQKVEFLVSFYNNEISEKSEIFDDQFSVERPDGSNFTLKIRSTKLEDSAMYFCASSATDTGELFFGEGSRLTVL.

The CDR3 coding sequence is TGCGCCAGCAGAGATACCCAGGGGAACTATGGCTACACCTTC. It codes for CASRDTQGNYGYTF. This sequence joins TRBV5-1 and TRBJ1-2, with D maybe TRBD1 (6 bases). The V gene's germline CDR1 is SGHRS and CDR2 YFSETQ. CDR3 length equals 14 residues. V lost 5 bases, J lost 2 bases, and 13 bases lay in between.

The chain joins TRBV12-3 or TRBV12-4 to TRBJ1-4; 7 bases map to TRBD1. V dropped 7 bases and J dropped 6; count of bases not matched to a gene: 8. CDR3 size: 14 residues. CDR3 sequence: CASTQGTAHEKLFF. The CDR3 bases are TGTGCCAGCACCCAAGGGACAGCGCATGAAAAACTGTTTTTT.

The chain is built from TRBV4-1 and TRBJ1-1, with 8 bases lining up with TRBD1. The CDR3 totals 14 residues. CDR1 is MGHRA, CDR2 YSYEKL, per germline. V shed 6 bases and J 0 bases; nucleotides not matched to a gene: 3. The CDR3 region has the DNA TGCGCCAGCAGGCTGACAGGGGTGAACACTGAAGCTTTCTTT. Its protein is CASRLTGVNTEAFF.

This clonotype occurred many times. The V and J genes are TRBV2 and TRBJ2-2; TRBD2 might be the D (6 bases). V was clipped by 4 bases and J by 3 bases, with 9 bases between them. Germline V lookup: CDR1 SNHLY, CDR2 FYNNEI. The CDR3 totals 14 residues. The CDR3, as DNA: TGTGCCAGCAGTGCGGGACTTTACACCGGGGAGCTGTTTTTT. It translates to CASSAGLYTGELFF.

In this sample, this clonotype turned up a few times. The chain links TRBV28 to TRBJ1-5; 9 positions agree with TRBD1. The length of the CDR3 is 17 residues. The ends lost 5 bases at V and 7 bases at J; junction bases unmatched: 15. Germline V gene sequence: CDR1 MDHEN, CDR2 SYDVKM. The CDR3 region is CASSPKYRGTGTQPQHF. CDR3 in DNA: TGTGCCAGCAGTCCCAAGTACCGGGGGACAGGGACCCAGCCCCAGCATTTT.

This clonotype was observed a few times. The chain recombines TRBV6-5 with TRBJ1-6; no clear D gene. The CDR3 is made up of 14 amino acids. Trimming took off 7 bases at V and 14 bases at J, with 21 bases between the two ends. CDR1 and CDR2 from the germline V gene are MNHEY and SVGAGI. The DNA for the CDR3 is TGTGCCAGCACCATAGAGGCACCCTATGGGACCCTCCACTTT. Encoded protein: CASTIEAPYGTLHF.

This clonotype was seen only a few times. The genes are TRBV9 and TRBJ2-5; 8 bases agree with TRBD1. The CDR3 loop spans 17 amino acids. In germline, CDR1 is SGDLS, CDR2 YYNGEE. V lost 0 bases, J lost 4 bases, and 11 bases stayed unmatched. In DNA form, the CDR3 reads TGTGCCAGCAGCGTAGGATCTTCGGACAGGGTAGGAGAGACCCAGTACTTC. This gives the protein CASSVGSSDRVGETQYF.

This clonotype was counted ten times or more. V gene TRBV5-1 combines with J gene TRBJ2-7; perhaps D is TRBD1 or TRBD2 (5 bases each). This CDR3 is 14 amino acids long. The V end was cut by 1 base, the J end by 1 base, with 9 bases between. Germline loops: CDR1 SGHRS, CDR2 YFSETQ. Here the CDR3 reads CASSLSWGSYEQYF. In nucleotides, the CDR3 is TGCGCCAGCAGCTTGTCATGGGGGTCCTACGAGCAGTACTTC.